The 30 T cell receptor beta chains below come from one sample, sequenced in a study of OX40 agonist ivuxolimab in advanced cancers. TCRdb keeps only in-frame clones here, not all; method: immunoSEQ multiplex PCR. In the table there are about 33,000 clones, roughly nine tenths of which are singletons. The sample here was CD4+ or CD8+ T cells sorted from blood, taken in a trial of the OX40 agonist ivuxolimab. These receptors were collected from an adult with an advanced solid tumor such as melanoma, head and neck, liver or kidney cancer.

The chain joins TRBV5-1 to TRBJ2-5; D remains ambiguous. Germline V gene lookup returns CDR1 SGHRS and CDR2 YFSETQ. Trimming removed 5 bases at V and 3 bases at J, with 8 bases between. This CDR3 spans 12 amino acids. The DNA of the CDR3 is TGCGCCAGCAGTTATGGGAAAGAGACCCAGTACTTC. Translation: CASSYGKETQYF.

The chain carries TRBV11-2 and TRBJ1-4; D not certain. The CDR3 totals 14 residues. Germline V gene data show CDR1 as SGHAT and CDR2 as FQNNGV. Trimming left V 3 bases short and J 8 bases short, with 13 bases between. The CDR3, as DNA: TGTGCCAGCAGCTTTTCCAGGAGACGGGAAAAACTGTTTTTT. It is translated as CASSFSRRREKLFF.

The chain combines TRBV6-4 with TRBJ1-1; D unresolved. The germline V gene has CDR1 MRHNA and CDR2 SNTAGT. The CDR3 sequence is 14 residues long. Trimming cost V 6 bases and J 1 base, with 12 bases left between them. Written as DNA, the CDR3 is TGTGCCAGCAGGCCCTCGGTGTGGAACACTGAAGCTTTCTTT. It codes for CASRPSVWNTEAFF.

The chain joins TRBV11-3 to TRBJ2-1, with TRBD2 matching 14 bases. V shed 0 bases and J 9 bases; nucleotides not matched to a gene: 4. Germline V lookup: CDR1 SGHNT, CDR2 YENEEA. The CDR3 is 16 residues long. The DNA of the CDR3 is TGTGCCAGCAGCTTAGAGGGACTAGCGGGAGTAGGTGAGCAGTTCTTC. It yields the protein CASSLEGLAGVGEQFF.

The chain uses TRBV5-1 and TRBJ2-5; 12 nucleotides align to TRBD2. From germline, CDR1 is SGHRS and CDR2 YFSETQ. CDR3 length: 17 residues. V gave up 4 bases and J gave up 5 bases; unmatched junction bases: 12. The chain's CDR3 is CASSQGTSGYLRETQYF. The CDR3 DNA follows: TGCGCCAGCAGCCAGGGGACTAGCGGGTATCTGCGGGAGACCCAGTACTTC.

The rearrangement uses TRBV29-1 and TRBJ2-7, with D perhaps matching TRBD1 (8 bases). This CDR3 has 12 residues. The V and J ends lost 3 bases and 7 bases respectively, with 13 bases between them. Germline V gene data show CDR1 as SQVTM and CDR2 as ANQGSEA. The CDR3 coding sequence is TGCAGCGTTGATCCACAGGGGGGGGAGCAGTACTTC. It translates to CSVDPQGGEQYF.

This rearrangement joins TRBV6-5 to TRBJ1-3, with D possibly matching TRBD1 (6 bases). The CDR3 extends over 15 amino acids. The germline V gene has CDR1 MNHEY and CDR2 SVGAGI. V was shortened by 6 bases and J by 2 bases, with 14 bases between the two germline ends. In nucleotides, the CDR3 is TGTGCCAGCAGCCCGCAACAGGGAGCTGGAAACACCATATATTTT. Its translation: CASSPQQGAGNTIYF.

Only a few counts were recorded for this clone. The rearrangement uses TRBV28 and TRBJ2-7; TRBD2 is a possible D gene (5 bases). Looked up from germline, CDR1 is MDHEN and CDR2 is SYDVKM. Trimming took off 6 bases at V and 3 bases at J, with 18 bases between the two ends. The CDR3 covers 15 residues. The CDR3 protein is CASSPTSSVNYEQYF. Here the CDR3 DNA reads TGTGCCAGCAGCCCTACTAGTTCGGTTAACTACGAGCAGTACTTC. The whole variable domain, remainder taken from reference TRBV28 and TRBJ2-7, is DVKVTQSSRYLVKRTGEKVFLECVQDMDHENMFWYRQDPGLGLRLIYFSYDVKMKEKGDIPEGYSVSREKKERFSLILESASTNQTSMYLCASSPTSSVNYEQYFGPGTRLTVT.

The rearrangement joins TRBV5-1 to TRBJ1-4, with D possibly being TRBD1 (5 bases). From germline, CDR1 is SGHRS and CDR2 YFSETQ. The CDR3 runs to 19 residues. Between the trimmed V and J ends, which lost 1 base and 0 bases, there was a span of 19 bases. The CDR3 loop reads CASSLWAIGTGATNEKLFF. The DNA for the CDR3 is TGCGCCAGCAGCTTGTGGGCCATTGGAACAGGTGCAACTAATGAAAAACTGTTTTTT.

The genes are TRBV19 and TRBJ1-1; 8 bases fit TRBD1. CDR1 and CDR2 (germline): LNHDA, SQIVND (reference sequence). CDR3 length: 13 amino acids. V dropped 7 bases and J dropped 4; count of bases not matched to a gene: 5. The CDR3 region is CASNQGAGTEAFF. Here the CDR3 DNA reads TGTGCCAGTAATCAGGGGGCTGGCACTGAAGCTTTCTTT.

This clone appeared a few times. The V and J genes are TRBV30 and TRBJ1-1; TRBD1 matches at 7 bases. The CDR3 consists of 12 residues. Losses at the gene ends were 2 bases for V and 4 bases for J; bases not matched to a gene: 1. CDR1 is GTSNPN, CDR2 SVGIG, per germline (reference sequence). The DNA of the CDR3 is TGTGCCTGGAGTAACAGGGGCACTGAAGCTTTCTTT. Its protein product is CAWSNRGTEAFF.

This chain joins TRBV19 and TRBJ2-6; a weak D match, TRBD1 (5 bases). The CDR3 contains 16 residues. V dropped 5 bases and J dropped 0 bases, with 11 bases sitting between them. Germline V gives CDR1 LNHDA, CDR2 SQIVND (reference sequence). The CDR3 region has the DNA TGTGCCAGTAGTCCAGGGAAAATCTCTGGGGCCAACGTCCTGACTTTC. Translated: CASSPGKISGANVLTF.

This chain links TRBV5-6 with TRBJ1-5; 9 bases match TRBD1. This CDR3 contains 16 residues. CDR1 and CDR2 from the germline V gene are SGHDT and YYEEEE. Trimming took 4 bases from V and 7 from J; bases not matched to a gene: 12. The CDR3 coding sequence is TGTGCCAGCAGCAAAACCACAGGGGGCGTAGGACAGCCCCAGCATTTT. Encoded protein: CASSKTTGGVGQPQHF.

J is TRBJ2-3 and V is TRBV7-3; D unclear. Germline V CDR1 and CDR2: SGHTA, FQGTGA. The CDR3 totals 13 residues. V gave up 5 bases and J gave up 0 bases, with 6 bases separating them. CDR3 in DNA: TGTGCCAGCAGCGGGGTTAGCACAGATACGCAGTATTTT. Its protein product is CASSGVSTDTQYF. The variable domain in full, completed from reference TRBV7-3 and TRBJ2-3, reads GAGVSQTPSNKVTEKGKYVELRCDPISGHTALYWYRQSLGQGPEFLIYFQGTGAADDSGLPNDRFFAVRPEGSVSTLKIQRTERGDSAVYLCASSGVSTDTQYFGPGTRLTVL.

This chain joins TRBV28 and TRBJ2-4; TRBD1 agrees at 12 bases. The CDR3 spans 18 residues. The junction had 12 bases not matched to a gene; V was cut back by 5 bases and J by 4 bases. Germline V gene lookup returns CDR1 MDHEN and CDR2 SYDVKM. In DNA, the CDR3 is TGTGCCAGCAGTCCGATCTGGGACAGGGGGCGATCAAAAAACATTCAGTACTTC. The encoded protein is CASSPIWDRGRSKNIQYF.

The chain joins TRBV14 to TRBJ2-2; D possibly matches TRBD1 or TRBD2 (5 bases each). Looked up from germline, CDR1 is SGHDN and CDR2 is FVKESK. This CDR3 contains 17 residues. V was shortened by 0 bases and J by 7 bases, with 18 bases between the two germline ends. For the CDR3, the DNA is TGTGCCAGCAGCCAAGAGGTGGCGGGCAGGGCAGGCGGGGAGCTGTTTTTT. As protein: CASSQEVAGRAGGELFF.

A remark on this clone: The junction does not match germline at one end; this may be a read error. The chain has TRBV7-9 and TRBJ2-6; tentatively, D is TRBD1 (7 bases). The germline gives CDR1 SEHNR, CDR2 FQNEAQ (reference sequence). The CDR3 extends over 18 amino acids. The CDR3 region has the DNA TGTGCCAGCAGCGTAGCTCGACAGGGACTCCCTGGGGCCAACGTCCTGACTTTC. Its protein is CASSVARQGLPGANVLTF. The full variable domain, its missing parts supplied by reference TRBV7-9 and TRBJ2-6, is DTGVSQNPRHKITKRGQNVTFRCDPISEHNRLYWYRQTLGQGPEFLTYFQNEAQLEKSRLLSDRFSAERPKGSFSTLEIQRTEQGDSAMYLCASSVARQGLPGANVLTFGAGSRLTVL.

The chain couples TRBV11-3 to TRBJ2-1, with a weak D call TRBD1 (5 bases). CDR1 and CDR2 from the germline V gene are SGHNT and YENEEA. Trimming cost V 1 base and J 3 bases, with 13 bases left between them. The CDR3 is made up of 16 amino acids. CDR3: CASSLVGAGHYNEQFF. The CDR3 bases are TGTGCCAGCAGCTTAGTAGGGGCAGGTCACTACAATGAGCAGTTCTTC.

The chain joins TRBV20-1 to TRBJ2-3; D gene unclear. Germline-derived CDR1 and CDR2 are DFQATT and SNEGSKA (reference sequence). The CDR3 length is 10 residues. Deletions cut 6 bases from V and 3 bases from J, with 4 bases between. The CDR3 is CSASTDTQYF. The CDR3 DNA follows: TGCAGTGCCTCTACAGATACGCAGTATTTT.

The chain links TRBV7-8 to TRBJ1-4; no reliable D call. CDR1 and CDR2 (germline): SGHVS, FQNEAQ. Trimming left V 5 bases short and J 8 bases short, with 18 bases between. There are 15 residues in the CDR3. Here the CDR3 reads CASSLGQGTAEKLFF. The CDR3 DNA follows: TGTGCCAGCAGCCTGGGCCAAGGAACCGCCGAAAAACTGTTTTTT.

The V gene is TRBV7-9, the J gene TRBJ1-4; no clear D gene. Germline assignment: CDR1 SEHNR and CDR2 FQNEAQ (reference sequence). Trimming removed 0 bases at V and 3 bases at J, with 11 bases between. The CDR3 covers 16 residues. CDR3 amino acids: CASSLAGEVANEKLFF. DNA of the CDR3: TGTGCCAGCAGCTTAGCCGGGGAGGTGGCTAATGAAAAACTGTTTTTT.

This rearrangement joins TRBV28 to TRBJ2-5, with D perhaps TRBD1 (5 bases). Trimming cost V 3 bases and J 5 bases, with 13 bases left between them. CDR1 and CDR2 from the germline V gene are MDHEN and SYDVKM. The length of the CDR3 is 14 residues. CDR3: CASSLTGQSETQYF. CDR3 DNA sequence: TGTGCCAGCAGTTTGACCGGACAATCGGAGACCCAGTACTTC.

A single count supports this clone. CDR3 region: CASRGSLQRGARGTQYF. The CDR3 region has the DNA TGTGCCAGCAGAGGTTCGTTGCAGCGGGGGGCCCGGGGGACCCAGTACTTC. The V call is TRBV2, the J call TRBJ2-5; 9 bases are a match to TRBD2. This CDR3 has 17 residues. Unmatched junction bases numbered 18, after V lost 6 bases and J lost 7 bases. Germline CDR1 SNHLY, CDR2 FYNNEI.

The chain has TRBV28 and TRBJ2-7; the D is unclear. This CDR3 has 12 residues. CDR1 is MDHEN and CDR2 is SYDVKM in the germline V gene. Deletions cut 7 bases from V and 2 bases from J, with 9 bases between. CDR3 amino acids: CASTPRTYEQYF. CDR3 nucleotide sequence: TGTGCCAGCACCCCGAGGACCTACGAGCAGTACTTC.

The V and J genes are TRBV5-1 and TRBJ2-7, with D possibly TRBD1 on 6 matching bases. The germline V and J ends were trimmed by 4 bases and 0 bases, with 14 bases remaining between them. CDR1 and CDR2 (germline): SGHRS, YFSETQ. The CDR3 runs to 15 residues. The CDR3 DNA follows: TGCGCCAGCAGCCTCCGGGACACGAGCTCCTACGAGCAGTACTTC. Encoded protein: CASSLRDTSSYEQYF.

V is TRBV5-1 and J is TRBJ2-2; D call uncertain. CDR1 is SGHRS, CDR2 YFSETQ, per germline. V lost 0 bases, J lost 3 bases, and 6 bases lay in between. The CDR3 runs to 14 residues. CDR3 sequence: CASSLVVDTGELFF. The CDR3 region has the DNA TGCGCCAGCAGCTTGGTAGTGGACACCGGGGAGCTGTTTTTT.

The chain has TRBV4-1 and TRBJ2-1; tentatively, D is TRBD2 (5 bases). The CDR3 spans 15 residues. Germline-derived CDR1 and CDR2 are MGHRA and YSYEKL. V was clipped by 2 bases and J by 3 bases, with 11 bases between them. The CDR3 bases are TGCGCCAGCAGCCAAACGTTAAGCGGCTACAATGAGCAGTTCTTC. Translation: CASSQTLSGYNEQFF.

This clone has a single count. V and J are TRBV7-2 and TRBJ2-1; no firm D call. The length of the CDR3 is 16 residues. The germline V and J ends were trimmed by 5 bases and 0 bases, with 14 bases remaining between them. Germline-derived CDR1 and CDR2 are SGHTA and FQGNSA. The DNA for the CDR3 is TGTGCCAGCAGCCCTAGACGTTTTGGCTCCTACAATGAGCAGTTCTTC. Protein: CASSPRRFGSYNEQFF.

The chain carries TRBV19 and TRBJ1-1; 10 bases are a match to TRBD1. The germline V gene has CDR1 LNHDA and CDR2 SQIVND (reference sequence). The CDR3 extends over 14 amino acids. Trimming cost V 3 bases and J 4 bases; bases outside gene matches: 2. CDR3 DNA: TGTGCCAGTAGTATCGGGACAGGGGCCACTGAAGCTTTCTTT. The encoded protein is CASSIGTGATEAFF.

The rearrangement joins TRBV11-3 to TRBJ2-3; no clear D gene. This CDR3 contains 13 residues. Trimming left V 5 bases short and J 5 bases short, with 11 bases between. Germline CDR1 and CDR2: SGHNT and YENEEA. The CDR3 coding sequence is TGTGCCAGCAGCCCCCCGACTGTAGATACGCAGTATTTT. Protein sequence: CASSPPTVDTQYF.